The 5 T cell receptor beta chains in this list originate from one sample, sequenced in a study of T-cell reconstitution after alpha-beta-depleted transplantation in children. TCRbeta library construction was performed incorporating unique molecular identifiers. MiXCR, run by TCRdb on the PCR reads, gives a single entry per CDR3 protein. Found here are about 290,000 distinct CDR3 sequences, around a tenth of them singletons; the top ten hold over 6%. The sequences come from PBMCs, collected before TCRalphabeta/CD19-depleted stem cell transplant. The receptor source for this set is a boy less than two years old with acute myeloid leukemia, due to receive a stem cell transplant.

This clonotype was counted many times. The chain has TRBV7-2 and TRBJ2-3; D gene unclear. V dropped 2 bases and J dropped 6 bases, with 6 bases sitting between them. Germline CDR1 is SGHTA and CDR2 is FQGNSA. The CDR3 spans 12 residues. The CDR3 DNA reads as TGTGCCAGCAGCTTAAGTGAGGATACGCAGTATTTT. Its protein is CASSLSEDTQYF.

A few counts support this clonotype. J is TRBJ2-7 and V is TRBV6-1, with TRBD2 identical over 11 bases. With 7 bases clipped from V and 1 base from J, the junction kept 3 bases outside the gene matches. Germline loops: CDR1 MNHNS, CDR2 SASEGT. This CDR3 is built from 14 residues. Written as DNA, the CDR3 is TGTGCCAGCACGCGGACTAGCGGGTCCTACGAGCAGTACTTC. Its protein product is CASTRTSGSYEQYF.

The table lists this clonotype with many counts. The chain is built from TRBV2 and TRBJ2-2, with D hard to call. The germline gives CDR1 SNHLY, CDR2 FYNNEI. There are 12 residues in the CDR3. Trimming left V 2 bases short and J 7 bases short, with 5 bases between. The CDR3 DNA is TGTGCCAGCAGTGAATCCCACGGGGAGCTGTTTTTT. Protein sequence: CASSESHGELFF.

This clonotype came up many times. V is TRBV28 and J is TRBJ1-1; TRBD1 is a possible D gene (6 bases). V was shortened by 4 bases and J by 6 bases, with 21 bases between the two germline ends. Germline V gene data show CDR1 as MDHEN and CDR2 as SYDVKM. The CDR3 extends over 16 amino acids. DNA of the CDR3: TGTGCCAGCAGTTCAAATCCCTCCGAACAGGGCCCTGAAGCTTTCTTT. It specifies CASSSNPSEQGPEAFF.

The CDR3, as DNA: TGCGCCGGCCGCGGGACAGAGACCGGGTACGAGCAGTACTTC. Its translation is CAGRGTETGYEQYF. This chain uses TRBV5-1 with TRBJ2-7; D may be TRBD1 (7 bases). The V gene lost 10 bases and the J gene lost 4 bases, with 21 bases spanning the gap. This CDR3 is 14 amino acids long. The germline V gene has CDR1 SGHRS and CDR2 YFSETQ. Drawing the rest from reference TRBV5-1 and TRBJ2-7, the complete variable domain is KAGVTQTPRYLIKTRGQQVTLSCSPISGHRSVSWYQQTPGQGLQFLFEYFSETQRNKGNFPGRFSGRQFSNSRSEMNVSTLELGDSALYLCAGRGTETGYEQYFGPGTRLTVT.